The entry below gives a single TCR beta chain sequence along with its context. No cognate antigen has been identified for it. There are no base qualities to consult, and no much larger clone falls within one base. The CDR3 runs 17 amino acids, cysteine and phenylalanine included. The read is trimmed to its CDR3 DNA, 51 bases read in frame from base 1. Relative to germline, V is missing 3 bases and J is missing 3 bases, with 12 bases of the junction outside any gene match. From a lookup of the germline V gene, CDR1 and CDR2 are SGHRS and YFSETQ. The data derive from a study of T cells in Graves' hyperthyroidism and ophthalmopathy (dated by TCRdb to about 2019). Notes on the research overall: Peripheral blood was sampled at the time of initial diagnosis, prior to any treatment. TCR V-J signatures able to tell the groups apart were searched for in a discovery cohort of 90 to 100 patients, of whom more than 40 had Graves' ophthalmopathy and 55 to 65 had stable Graves' hyperthyroidism. Whether ophthalmopathy could be predicted prospectively was tested in an independent validation cohort made up of roughly 19 hyperthyroidism patients plus 17 patients who later progressed to ophthalmopathy. The roughly 94 discovery patients were randomly split 7:3 into training and test sets. The study also compared thyroid tissue and blood T-cell repertoires from more than five Graves' hyperthyroidism patients. Once sampling was done, hyperthyroidism patients were given methimazole at a starting dose of 30 mg daily, whereas ophthalmopathy patients were given high-dose intravenous methylprednisolone. The paper reports TCR Vbeta CDR3 sequencing of 135 peripheral blood samples: some 41 ophthalmopathy, roughly 80 hyperthyroidism and around 17 progressor patients. The study at large found these results: A model built on a 13 V-J signature distinguished ophthalmopathy from stable hyperthyroidism, reaching around 88% sensitivity and about 81% specificity in cross-validation and 80%/75% in testing. Sample size was not statistically predetermined, and blinding of investigators to group allocation was not performed. In validation, progression to ophthalmopathy was predicted by the model with around 71% sensitivity and nearly 75% specificity, a median of roughly 6 months before onset. Blood samples also contained most of the expanded thyroid clonotypes (frequency above 0.001), which suggests that blood repertoires may reflect thyroid immune responses.

The TCR beta CDR3 regions were amplified from RNA transcripts. The TCR CDR3 was subjected to a first round of RT-PCR using the HTBI primer set and the Qiagen OneStep RT-PCR kit. The libraries were constructed in a second round of multiplex PCR and then size-selected and purified. Libraries were sequenced paired-end with 100 bp reads on an Illumina HiSeq2000. Regarding the original processing steps: SOAPnuke was used to process the raw data, with reads discarded if the reads contained adapters or uncalled bases, had a mean Phred below 15, or lacked an exact constant-primer or identifier match. COPE v1.2.5 was used to merge high-quality paired reads, and clonotypes were defined as unique nucleotide sequences. MiTCR v1.1 was used to align the clonotypes against IMGT TRBV, TRBD and TRBJ reference segments. The analysis was restricted to V-J combinations with a frequency above 0.0001, which together covered 99% to 99.2% of the repertoires. The TCS score was defined as F50 (clonal expansion) divided by E x V (chaos), with BLOSUM62-based TCRdist calculated between CDR3 peptides within each V-J. Welch's t-statistics and random forest reduced around 510 V-J features to 10 to 15, which were used in a naive Bayes classifier (R e1071). The raw public data were reprocessed by TCRdb itself: fastp quality trimming at Q25, MiXCR clonotype calling, in-frame beta chains only. Here each entry gathers all rows of one CDR3 protein and keeps the most common genes and DNA. TCRdb's processing, not the authors', yielded these V and J calls. This sample gives some 500,000 distinct CDR3 sequences in total; approximately 15% of them show up just once. The ten biggest clones cover 15% to 20% of the sample.

Graves' hyperthyroidism was defined as stable when no progression to ophthalmopathy occurred over 18 months of follow-up. Hyperthyroidism patients were aged 18 to 65 years and newly diagnosed, with disease duration of less than 2 months. Patients with uncontrolled infections, other autoimmune diseases, pregnancy or lactation were excluded. Clinical symptoms, serum thyroxine and TRAb, thyroid ultrasound, and orbital computed tomography formed the basis for the diagnoses. PBMCs were separated from about 10 ml of fresh peripheral blood using Ficoll-Paque density gradient centrifugation. Total RNA was extracted with Trizol reagent, and quality was checked on an Agilent 2100 Bioanalyzer.

The sample was blood. The chain joins TRBV5-1 to TRBJ2-7, with TRBD2 identical over 10 junction bases. The sequence was obtained from a young woman with Graves' hyperthyroidism. The CDR3 loop reads CASSWTVPGLASYEQYF. DNA sequence: TGCGCCAGCAGCTGGACAGTACCGGGACTAGCGAGCTACGAGCAGTACTTC.